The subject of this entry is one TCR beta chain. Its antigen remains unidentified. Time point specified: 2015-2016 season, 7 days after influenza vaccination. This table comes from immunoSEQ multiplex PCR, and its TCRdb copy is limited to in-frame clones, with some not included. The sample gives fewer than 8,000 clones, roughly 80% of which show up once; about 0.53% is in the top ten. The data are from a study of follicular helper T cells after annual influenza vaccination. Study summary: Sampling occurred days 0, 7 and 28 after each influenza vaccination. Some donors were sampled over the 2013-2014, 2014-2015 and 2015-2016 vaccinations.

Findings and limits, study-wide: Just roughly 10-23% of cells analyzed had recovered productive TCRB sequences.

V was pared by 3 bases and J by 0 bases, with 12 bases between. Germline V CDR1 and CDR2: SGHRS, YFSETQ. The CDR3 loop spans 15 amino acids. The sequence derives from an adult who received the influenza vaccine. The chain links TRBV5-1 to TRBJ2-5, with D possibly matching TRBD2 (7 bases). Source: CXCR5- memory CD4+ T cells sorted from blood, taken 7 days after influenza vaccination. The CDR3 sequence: CASSWGGQYQETQYF. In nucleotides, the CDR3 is TGCGCCAGCAGCTGGGGGGGCCAGTACCAAGAGACCCAGTACTTC.